The clone carrying this T cell receptor (beta chain) was seen repeatedly, ten times or more. The antigen is unknown. The germline V and J ends were trimmed by 3 bases and 4 bases, with 15 bases remaining between them. CDR1 MDHEN and CDR2 SYDVKM come from the germline V gene. The CDR3 covers 15 residues. Building of the TCR beta libraries involved iRepertoire HTBI primers and Arm-PCR of CDR3 regions. TCRdb fed the multiplex PCR reads into MiXCR, producing one record per CDR3 protein. Of some 370,000 distinct CDR3 sequences in the sample, around 23% are singletons; the top ten hold under 35%. This sample stems from a study of regulatory T cells in long-lasting Graves disease. Study-wide results and limits: Only peripheral blood was studied, not thyroid tissue. Repertoires from persistent disease leaned toward TRBV28, TRBJ1-2 and TRBJ2-5.

The time point: persistent/refractory GD, antithyroid drugs over 5 years with positive TRAb. Generation of the TCR library employed RNA extracted from PBMCs. Graves' disease diagnosis followed American Thyroid Association guidelines. The chain links TRBV28 to TRBJ2-5; D might be TRBD2 (7 bases). The input for sequencing was peripheral blood mononuclear cells (PBMCs), taken when the disease was refractory, from a patient treated with antithyroid drugs. The TCR was taken from a woman aged 35 to 49 with Graves disease. The CDR3 reads CASSFRGAGRETQYF. CDR3 nucleotide sequence: TGTGCCAGCAGTTTTCGGGGGGCAGGTCGAGAGACCCAGTACTTC. Filled out from reference TRBV28 and TRBJ2-5, the complete variable domain reads DVKVTQSSRYLVKRTGEKVFLECVQDMDHENMFWYRQDPGLGLRLIYFSYDVKMKEKGDIPEGYSVSREKKERFSLILESASTNQTSMYLCASSFRGAGRETQYFGPGTRLLVL.